These 10 T cell receptor beta chains originate from one sample sequenced in a study of T cell responses to AZD1222 COVID-19 vaccine. Sequencing used immunoSEQ multiplex PCR; TCRdb keeps in-frame clones, though not all of them. This sample carries approximately 120,000 clones, roughly 90% of them seen once, and the ten largest clones take over 15%. This specimen consisted of peripheral blood, obtained on day 0 of AZD1222 vaccination. The receptors shown here come from an adult in good health.

The chain couples TRBV7-8 to TRBJ2-1; the match to TRBD1 covers 7 bases. CDR3 length equals 18 residues. CDR1 is SGHVS, CDR2 FQNEAQ, per germline. V lost 6 bases and J lost 5; bases outside the gene matches: 19. As DNA, the CDR3 is TGTGCCAGCAGTTTAAGGTTCCGGGCAGGGGGATTGGACAATGAGCAGTTCTTC. As protein: CASSLRFRAGGLDNEQFF.

V is TRBV10-3 and J is TRBJ2-7; 8 bases agree with TRBD1. Germline lookup yields CDR1 ENHRY and CDR2 SYGVKD. The V and J ends lost 0 bases and 2 bases, in that order; junction bases with no gene match: 0. CDR3 length equals 14 residues. CDR3 in DNA: TGTGCCATCAGTGAGTCGGGACAGGCCTACGAGCAGTACGTC. It yields the protein CAISESGQAYEQYV.

The rearrangement links TRBV6-5 to TRBJ1-2; unclear D gene. The CDR3 runs 14 residues. Deletions cut 5 bases from V and 4 bases from J, with 14 bases between. The germline V gene has CDR1 MNHEY and CDR2 SVGAGI. Here the CDR3 DNA reads TGTGCCAGCAGTAACGGCGGAGTTCGCTATGGCTACACCTTC. The encoded protein is CASSNGGVRYGYTF.

CDR3 residues: CASSSSVTGNTIYF. The CDR3 region has the DNA TGTGCCAGCAGCTCCTCAGTAACAGGAAACACCATATATTTT. J is TRBJ1-3 and V is TRBV7-7, with D hard to call. This CDR3 contains 14 residues. Trimming stripped 4 bases from V and 4 bases from J, with 11 bases between. Germline lookup yields CDR1 SSHAT and CDR2 FNYEAQ (reference sequence).

A few counts support this clone. The J gene is TRBJ2-2, the V gene TRBV3-1 (or the pseudogene TRBV3-2); 12 nucleotides align to TRBD2. Trimming took 3 bases from V and 4 from J; bases not matched to a gene: 6. The CDR3 spans 17 residues. Germline CDR1 LGHDT, CDR2 YNNKEL (reference sequence). The CDR3 DNA reads TGTGCCAGCAGCCATCAACTAGCGGGGGGTCTCACCGGGGAGCTGTTTTTT. It translates to CASSHQLAGGLTGELFF.

This chain uses TRBV30 with TRBJ1-2; D call uncertain. Germline loops: CDR1 GTSNPN, CDR2 SVGIG (reference sequence). CDR3 length: 13 amino acids. Trimming took off 2 bases at V and 1 base at J, with 8 bases between the two ends. In DNA, the CDR3 is TGTGCCTGGAGTACCGGGGTTAACTATGGCTACACCTTC. As protein: CAWSTGVNYGYTF.

This clone was picked up one time. The J gene is TRBJ2-5, the V gene TRBV6-5; D is unresolved. CDR3 length equals 12 residues. Looked up from germline, CDR1 is MNHEY and CDR2 is SVGAGI. Trimming took off 8 bases at V and 5 bases at J, with 12 bases between the two ends. CDR3: CASSPGWETQYF. The CDR3 DNA is TGTGCCAGCTCGCCCGGGTGGGAGACCCAGTACTTC.

This chain links TRBV9 with TRBJ1-2, with 9 bases aligning to TRBD1. The CDR3 length is 13 residues. CDR1 is SGDLS, CDR2 YYNGEE, per germline. Trimming cost V 2 bases and J 5 bases; bases outside gene matches: 1. The CDR3: CASSVGQGYGYTF. The DNA for the CDR3 is TGTGCCAGCAGCGTCGGACAGGGGTATGGCTACACCTTC.

This clone was detected only a few times. V is TRBV20-1 and J is TRBJ2-1; the match to TRBD2 covers 10 bases. The V gene end was trimmed by 3 bases and the J gene end by 7 bases; junction bases not matched to a gene: 15. Germline values: CDR1 DFQATT, CDR2 SNEGSKA (reference sequence). The CDR3 sequence is 17 residues long. CDR3 amino acids: CSASKSPAGLARNEQFF. For the CDR3, the DNA is TGCAGTGCTAGTAAGTCCCCAGCGGGACTAGCGCGGAATGAGCAGTTCTTC.

This rearrangement joins TRBV3-1 (or the pseudogene TRBV3-2) to TRBJ1-5; no reliable D call. Trimming stripped 0 bases from V and 3 bases from J, with 9 bases between. Germline CDR1 reads LGHDT; CDR2 reads YNNKEL (reference sequence). The CDR3 contains 15 residues. CDR3 residues: CASSQDNRNNQPQHF. For the CDR3, the DNA is TGTGCCAGCAGCCAAGACAACAGAAACAATCAGCCCCAGCATTTT.